These T cell receptor beta chains were read from a single sample in a study of T cells after yellow fever vaccination. TCRdb reanalysed the 5' RACE reads using MiXCR and keeps one entry per CDR3 protein. Found here are 200,000 to 300,000 distinct CDR3 sequences, approximately 6.7% of them singletons; the top ten hold more than 0.85%. The sample in question was CD4+ T cells sorted from PBMCs, obtained on the day of the yellow fever booster vaccination. These receptors all stem from a man in his thirties or forties who received the YFV17D yellow fever vaccine. CDR3s include the opening cysteine and the closing phenylalanine or tryptophan. A D gene is named only where the DNA matches it firmly. Rows give clone size only sometimes, using once, few, many, or a class for an expanded clone.

V,J,size,D,CDR3,DNA
TRBV29-1,TRBJ2-1,few,NA,CSVEDNTHNEQFF,TGCAGCGTTGAAGATAACACCCACAATGAGCAGTTCTTC
TRBV11-2,TRBJ2-3,NA,TRBD1,CASSARDRGELYF,TGTGCCAGCAGCGCCCGGGACAGGGGAGAGTTGTATTTT
TRBV20-1,TRBJ2-4,many,TRBD2,CSARDLGLAGVAKNIQYF,TGCAGTGCTAGGGACTTGGGACTAGCGGGCGTAGCCAAAAACATTCAGTACTTC
TRBV7-6,TRBJ2-2,few,NA,CASSLESGIGTGELFF,TGTGCCAGCAGCTTAGAATCGGGAATTGGGACCGGGGAGCTGTTTTTT
TRBV29-1,TRBJ2-3,NA,TRBD2,CSVTSGVSTDTQYF,TGCAGCGTCACTAGCGGGGTTAGCACAGATACGCAGTATTTT
TRBV20-1,TRBJ1-5,NA,NA,CCARPLTGSNSNQPQHF,TGCTGTGCTAGACCTTTAACAGGGTCGAATAGCAATCAGCCCCAGCATTTT
TRBV24-1,TRBJ2-7,NA,NA,CATSDFPRSYEQYF,TGTGCCACCAGTGATTTTCCCAGGTCCTACGAGCAGTACTTC
TRBV6-1,TRBJ1-2,NA,TRBD1,CASRVQGYYGYTF,TGTGCCAGCAGAGTACAGGGGTACTATGGCTACACCTTC
TRBV20-1,TRBJ2-3,NA,TRBD2,CSASTGTSLSTDTQYF,TGCAGTGCTAGTACCGGGACTAGCCTTAGCACAGATACGCAGTATTTT
TRBV4-3,TRBJ2-3,many,TRBD2,CASSPRWGREGRDTQYF,TGCGCCAGCAGCCCTCGCTGGGGGCGGGAGGGCCGAGATACGCAGTATTTT
TRBV28,TRBJ1-2,NA,NA,CASSLAVAYGYTF,TGTGCCAGCAGTTTAGCGGTCGCCTATGGCTACACCTTC
TRBV9,TRBJ2-5,NA,NA,CASSVVGEKGTQYF,TGTGCCAGCAGCGTAGTGGGTGAAAAGGGGACCCAGTACTTC
TRBV9,TRBJ2-1,many,TRBD2,CASSARLTSGSYNEQFF,TGTGCCAGCAGCGCCCGCCTAACTAGCGGAAGCTACAATGAGCAGTTCTTC
TRBV10-3,TRBJ2-7,few,NA,CATRATGYEQYF,TGTGCCACCAGGGCCACAGGCTACGAGCAGTACTTC
TRBV5-1,TRBJ2-7,NA,NA,CASSLWGAGTYEQYF,TGCGCCAGCAGCTTGTGGGGGGCAGGCACCTACGAGCAGTACTTC
TRBV10-3,TRBJ1-2,few,TRBD1,CAIRRGTGLDGYTF,TGTGCCATCAGAAGGGGGACAGGCTTAGATGGCTACACCTTC
TRBV14,TRBJ2-7,NA,NA,CASSQDGPRRGGYEQYF,TGTGCCAGCAGCCAAGACGGGCCTCGACGGGGAGGATACGAGCAGTACTTC
TRBV5-5,TRBJ2-2,few,NA,CASSWGQGPNTGELFF,TGTGCCAGCAGCTGGGGGCAGGGACCGAACACCGGGGAGCTGTTTTTT
TRBV7-6,TRBJ1-1,NA,TRBD1,CASSTQTGALNTEAFF,TGTGCCAGCAGCACACAGACAGGGGCCTTGAACACTGAAGCTTTCTTT
TRBV27,TRBJ2-2,many,TRBD2,CASIPAGRTGELFF,TGTGCCAGCATCCCTGCCGGGAGGACCGGGGAGCTGTTTTTT
TRBV5-1,TRBJ2-3,many,NA,CASSLAGGDSTDTQYF,TGCGCCAGCAGCTTGGCCGGGGGCGATAGCACAGATACGCAGTATTTT
TRBV5-5,TRBJ1-1,NA,NA,CASSLGSGEGTEAFF,TGTGCCAGCAGCTTAGGTTCCGGGGAGGGTACTGAAGCTTTCTTT
TRBV10-3,TRBJ2-7,NA,NA,CAISQSYEQYF,TGTGCCATCAGCCAATCCTACGAGCAGTACTTC
TRBV7-2,TRBJ2-7,NA,TRBD2,CASSLREVLRVQYF,TGTGCCAGCAGCTTGCGGGAGGTCCTACGAGTGCAGTACTTC
TRBV10-2,TRBJ2-7,few,NA,CASSVISGSYEQYF,TGCGCCAGCAGTGTGATTAGCGGCTCCTACGAGCAGTACTTC
TRBV7-8,TRBJ2-1,few,TRBD2,CASSTRTSGRNEQFF,TGTGCCAGCAGCACCCGGACTAGCGGGAGAAATGAGCAGTTCTTC
TRBV15,TRBJ1-2,NA,TRBD1,CATSSGGQIYGYTF,TGTGCCACCAGCAGTGGGGGACAGATCTATGGCTACACCTTC
TRBV15,TRBJ1-4,many,NA,CATSRGETNEKLFF,TGTGCCACCAGCAGGGGGGAGACTAATGAAAAACTGTTTTTT
TRBV12-3/TRBV12-4,TRBJ2-1,few,NA,CASSGQGDEQFF,TGTGCCAGCAGTGGGCAAGGCGATGAGCAGTTCTTC
TRBV5-1,TRBJ1-5,many,NA,CASSYLPQQPQHF,TGCGCCAGCAGCTACCTCCCTCAGCAGCCCCAGCATTTT
TRBV28,TRBJ2-7,many,NA,CASNVGVLTYEQYF,TGTGCCAGCAATGTCGGGGTTCTGACCTACGAGCAGTACTTC
TRBV2,TRBJ2-1,few,TRBD1,CASSEDRADRGRNEQFF,TGTGCCAGCAGTGAGGATCGGGCGGACAGGGGGCGAAATGAGCAGTTCTTC